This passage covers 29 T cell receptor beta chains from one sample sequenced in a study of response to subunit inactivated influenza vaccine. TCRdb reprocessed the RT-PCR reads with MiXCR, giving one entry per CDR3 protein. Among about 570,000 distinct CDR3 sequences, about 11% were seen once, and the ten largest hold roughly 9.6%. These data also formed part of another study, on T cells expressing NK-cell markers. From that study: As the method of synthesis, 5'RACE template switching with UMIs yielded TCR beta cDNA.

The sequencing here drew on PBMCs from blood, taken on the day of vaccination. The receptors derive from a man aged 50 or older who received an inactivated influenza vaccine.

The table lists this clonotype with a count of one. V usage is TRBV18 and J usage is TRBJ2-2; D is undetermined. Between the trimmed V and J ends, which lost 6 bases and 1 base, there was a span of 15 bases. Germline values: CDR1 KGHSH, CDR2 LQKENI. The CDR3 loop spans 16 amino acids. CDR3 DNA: TGTGCCAGCTCTCAGACCCAACCGGTGAACACCGGGGAGCTGTTTTTT. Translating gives CASSQTQPVNTGELFF.

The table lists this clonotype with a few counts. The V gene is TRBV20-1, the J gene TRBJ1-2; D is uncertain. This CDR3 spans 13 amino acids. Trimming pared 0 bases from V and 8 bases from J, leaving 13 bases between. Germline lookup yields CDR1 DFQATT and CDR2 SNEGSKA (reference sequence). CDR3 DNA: TGCAGTGCTAGAGAGTGGGCAGGCGGGGGCTACACCTTC. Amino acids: CSAREWAGGGYTF.

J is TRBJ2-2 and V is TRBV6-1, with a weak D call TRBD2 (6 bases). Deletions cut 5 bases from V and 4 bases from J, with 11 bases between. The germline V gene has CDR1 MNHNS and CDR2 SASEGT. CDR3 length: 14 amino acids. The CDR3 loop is CASSRDFITGELFF. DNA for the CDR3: TGTGCCAGCAGTCGGGACTTTATCACCGGGGAGCTGTTTTTT.

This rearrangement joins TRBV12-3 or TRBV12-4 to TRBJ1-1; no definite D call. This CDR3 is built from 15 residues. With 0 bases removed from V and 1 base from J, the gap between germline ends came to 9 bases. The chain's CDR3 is CASSLAPTGNTEAFF. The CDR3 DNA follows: TGTGCCAGCAGTTTAGCGCCGACTGGGAACACTGAAGCTTTCTTT.

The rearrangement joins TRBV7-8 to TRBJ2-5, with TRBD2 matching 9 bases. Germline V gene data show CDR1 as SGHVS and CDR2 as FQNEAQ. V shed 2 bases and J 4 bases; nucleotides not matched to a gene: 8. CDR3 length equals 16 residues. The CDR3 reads CASSLRLAGIRETQYF. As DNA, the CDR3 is TGTGCCAGCAGCTTACGGCTAGCGGGGATTCGAGAGACCCAGTACTTC.

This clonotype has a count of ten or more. The CDR3 here is CASSLDASISTDTQYF. CDR3 coding DNA: TGTGCCAGCAGCTTAGACGCTTCGATTAGCACAGATACGCAGTATTTT. The V and J genes are TRBV7-9 and TRBJ2-3, with D hard to call. Looked up from germline, CDR1 is SEHNR and CDR2 is FQNEAQ (reference sequence). The V gene lost 1 base and the J gene lost 0 bases, with 11 bases spanning the gap. The CDR3 sequence is 16 residues long.

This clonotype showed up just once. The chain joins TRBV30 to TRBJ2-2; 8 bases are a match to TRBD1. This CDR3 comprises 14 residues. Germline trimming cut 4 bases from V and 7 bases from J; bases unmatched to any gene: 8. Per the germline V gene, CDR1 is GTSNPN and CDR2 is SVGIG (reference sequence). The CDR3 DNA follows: TGTGCCTGGATGCCCAGGGGGCGAGGCGGGGAGCTGTTTTTT. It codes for CAWMPRGRGGELFF.

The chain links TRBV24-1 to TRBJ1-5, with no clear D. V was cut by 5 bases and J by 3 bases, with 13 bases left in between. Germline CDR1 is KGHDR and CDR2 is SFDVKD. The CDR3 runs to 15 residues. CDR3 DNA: TGTGCCACCAGTGGACGTAACGGGAACAATCAGCCCCAGCATTTT. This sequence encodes CATSGRNGNNQPQHF.

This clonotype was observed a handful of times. CDR3: CACLNRGWINSGNTIYF. CDR3 DNA sequence: TGTGCCTGCCTGAATAGGGGTTGGATCAACTCTGGAAACACCATATATTTT. The genes are TRBV30 and TRBJ1-3; a weak D match, TRBD1 (5 bases). This CDR3 comprises 17 residues. Germline V CDR1 and CDR2: GTSNPN, SVGIG (reference sequence). V dropped 6 bases and J dropped 0 bases, with 21 bases sitting between them.

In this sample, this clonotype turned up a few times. CDR3 residues: CSVVDGTTYEQYF. In DNA, the CDR3 is TGCAGCGTTGTTGACGGGACAACCTACGAGCAGTACTTC. V and J are TRBV29-1 and TRBJ2-7; possibly TRBD1 for D (6 bases). This CDR3 is built from 13 residues. Germline V gives CDR1 SQVTM, CDR2 ANQGSEA. The ends were cut back, 4 bases at V and 2 bases at J, with 12 bases in the middle.

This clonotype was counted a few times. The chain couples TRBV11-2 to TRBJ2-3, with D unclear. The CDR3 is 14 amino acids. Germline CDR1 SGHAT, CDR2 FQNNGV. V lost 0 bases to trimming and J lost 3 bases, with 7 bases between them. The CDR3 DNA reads TGTGCCAGCAGCTTAGACGTCTGGACAGATACGCAGTATTTT. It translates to CASSLDVWTDTQYF.

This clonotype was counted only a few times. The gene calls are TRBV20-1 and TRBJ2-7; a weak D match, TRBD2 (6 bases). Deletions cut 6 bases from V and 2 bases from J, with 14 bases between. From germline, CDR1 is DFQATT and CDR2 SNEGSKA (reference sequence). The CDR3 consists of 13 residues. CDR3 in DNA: TGCAGTGCCACTTCAGGGAGGACCTACGAGCAGTACTTC. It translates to CSATSGRTYEQYF.

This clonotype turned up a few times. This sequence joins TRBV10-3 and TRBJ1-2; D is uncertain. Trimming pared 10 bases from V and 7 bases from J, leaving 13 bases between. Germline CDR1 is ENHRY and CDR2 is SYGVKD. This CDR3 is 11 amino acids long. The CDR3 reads CATEQLFGYTF. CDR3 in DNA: TGTGCCACGGAACAACTTTTTGGCTACACCTTC.

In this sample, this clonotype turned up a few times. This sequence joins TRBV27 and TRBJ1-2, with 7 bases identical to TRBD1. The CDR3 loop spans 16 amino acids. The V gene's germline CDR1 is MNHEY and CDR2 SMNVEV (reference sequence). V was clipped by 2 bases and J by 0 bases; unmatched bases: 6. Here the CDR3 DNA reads TGTGCCAGCAGTTTAGTTGGGACAGCTACTAACTATGGCTACACCTTC. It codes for CASSLVGTATNYGYTF.

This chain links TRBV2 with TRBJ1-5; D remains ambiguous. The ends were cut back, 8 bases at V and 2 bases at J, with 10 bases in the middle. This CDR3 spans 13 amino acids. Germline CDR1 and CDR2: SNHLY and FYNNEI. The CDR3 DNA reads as TGTGCCAGCCACTTTCAGGGCAATCAGCCCCAGCATTTT. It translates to CASHFQGNQPQHF.

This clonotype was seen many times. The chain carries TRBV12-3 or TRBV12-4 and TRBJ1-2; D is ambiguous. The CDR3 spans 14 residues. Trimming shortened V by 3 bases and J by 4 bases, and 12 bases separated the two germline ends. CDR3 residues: CASSFFGTGYGYTF. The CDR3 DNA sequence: TGTGCCAGCAGTTTTTTCGGCACGGGCTATGGCTACACCTTC.

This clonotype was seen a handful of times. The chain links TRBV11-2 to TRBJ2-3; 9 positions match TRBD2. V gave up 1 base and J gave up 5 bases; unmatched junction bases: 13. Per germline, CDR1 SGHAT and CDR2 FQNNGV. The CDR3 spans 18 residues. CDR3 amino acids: CASSLVGLAGRARDTQYF. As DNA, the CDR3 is TGTGCCAGCAGCTTAGTGGGGCTAGCGGGGCGGGCGCGAGATACGCAGTATTTT.

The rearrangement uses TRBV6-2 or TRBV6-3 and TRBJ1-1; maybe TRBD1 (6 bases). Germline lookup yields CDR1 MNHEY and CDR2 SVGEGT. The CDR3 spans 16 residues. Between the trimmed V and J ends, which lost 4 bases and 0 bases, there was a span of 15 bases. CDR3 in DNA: TGTGCCAGCAGTTCTCGACTGGGACACCTGAACACTGAAGCTTTCTTT. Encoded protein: CASSSRLGHLNTEAFF.

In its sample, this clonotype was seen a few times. CDR3 in DNA: TGTGCCAGCAGTGCCCCAGGGATGGGCACAGATACGCAGTATTTT. Residues: CASSAPGMGTDTQYF. The chain uses TRBV2 and TRBJ2-3; D is possibly TRBD1 (5 bases). The length of the CDR3 is 15 residues. Germline values: CDR1 SNHLY, CDR2 FYNNEI. V was trimmed by 4 bases and J by 1 base, leaving 12 bases between them.

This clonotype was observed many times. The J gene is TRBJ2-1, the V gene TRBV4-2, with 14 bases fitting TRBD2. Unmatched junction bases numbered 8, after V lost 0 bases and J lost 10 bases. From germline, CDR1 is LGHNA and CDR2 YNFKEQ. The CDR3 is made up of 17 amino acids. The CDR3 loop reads CASSQEGGLAGVEEQFF. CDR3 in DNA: TGTGCCAGCAGCCAAGAAGGGGGACTAGCGGGAGTAGAGGAGCAGTTCTTC.

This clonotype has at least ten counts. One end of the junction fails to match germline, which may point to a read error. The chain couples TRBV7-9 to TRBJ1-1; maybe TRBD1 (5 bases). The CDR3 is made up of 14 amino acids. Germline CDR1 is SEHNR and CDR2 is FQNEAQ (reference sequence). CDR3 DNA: TGCGCCAGCAGCTTGGAGCAGGGTGGCACTGAAGCTTTCTTT. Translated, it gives CASSLEQGGTEAFF.

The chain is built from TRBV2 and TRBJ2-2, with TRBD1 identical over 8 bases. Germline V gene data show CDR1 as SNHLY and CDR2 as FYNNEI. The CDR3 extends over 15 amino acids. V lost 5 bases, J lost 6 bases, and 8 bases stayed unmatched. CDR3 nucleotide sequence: TGTGCCAGCAGTCCCGACAGGGGTTCTTCCGGGGAGCTGTTTTTT. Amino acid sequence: CASSPDRGSSGELFF.

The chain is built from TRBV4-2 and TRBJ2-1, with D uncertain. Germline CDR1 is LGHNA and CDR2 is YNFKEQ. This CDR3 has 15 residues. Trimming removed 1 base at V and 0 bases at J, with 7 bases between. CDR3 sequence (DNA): TGTGCCAGCAGCCAAGGGGTTTTCTCCTACAATGAGCAGTTCTTC. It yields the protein CASSQGVFSYNEQFF.

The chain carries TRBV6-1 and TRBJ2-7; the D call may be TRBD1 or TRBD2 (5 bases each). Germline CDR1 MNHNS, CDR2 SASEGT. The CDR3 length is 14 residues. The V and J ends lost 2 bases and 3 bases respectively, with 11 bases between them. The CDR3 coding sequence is TGTGCCAGCAGTGAACTAGGGACGGGCTACGAGCAGTACTTC. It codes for CASSELGTGYEQYF.

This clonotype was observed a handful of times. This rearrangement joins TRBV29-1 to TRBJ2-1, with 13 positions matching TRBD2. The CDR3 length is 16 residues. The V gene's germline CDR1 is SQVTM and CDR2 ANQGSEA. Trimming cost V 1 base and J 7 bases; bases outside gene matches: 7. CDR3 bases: TGCAGCGTTGAAGGACTAGCGGGAGGTTCGGGTAATGAGCAGTTCTTC. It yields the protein CSVEGLAGGSGNEQFF.

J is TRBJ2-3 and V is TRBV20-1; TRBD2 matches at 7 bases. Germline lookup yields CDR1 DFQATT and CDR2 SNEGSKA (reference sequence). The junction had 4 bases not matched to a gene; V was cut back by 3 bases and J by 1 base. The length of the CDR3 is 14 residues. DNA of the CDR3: TGCAGTGCTAGGAGGGCGGGGGGCACAGATACGCAGTATTTT. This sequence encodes CSARRAGGTDTQYF.

CDR3 residues: CASSGGTGAYEQYF. The DNA of the CDR3 is TGCGCCAGCAGCGGGGGGACAGGGGCCTACGAGCAGTACTTC. J is TRBJ2-7 and V is TRBV5-1, with 10 bases lining up with TRBD1. This CDR3 has 14 residues. V gave up 4 bases and J gave up 2 bases; unmatched junction bases: 3. Looked up from germline, CDR1 is SGHRS and CDR2 is YFSETQ.

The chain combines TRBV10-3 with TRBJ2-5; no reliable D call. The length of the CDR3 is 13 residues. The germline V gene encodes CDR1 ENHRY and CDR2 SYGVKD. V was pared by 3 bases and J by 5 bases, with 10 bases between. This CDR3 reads CAISDGLGETQYF. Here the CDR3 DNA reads TGTGCCATCAGTGATGGGTTGGGGGAGACCCAGTACTTC.

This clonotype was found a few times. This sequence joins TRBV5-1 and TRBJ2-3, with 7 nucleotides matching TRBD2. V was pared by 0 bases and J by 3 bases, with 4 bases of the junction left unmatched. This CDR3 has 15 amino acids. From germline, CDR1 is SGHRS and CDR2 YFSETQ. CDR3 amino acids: CASSLVAGWTDTQYF. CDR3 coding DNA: TGCGCCAGCAGCTTGGTAGCGGGTTGGACAGATACGCAGTATTTT.